Presented here are 8 T cell receptor beta chains from one specimen sequenced in a study of OX40 agonist ivuxolimab in advanced cancers. Sequenced by immunoSEQ multiplex PCR; TCRdb stores in-frame clones only, minus some. This table has roughly 49,000 clones, about 87% appearing once. This material consisted of CD4+ or CD8+ T cells sorted from blood, taken in a trial of the OX40 agonist ivuxolimab. The receptors come from an adult with an advanced solid tumor such as melanoma, head and neck, liver or kidney cancer.

This chain joins TRBV27 and TRBJ2-1; weak D call: TRBD1 (6 bases). CDR1 and CDR2 (germline): MNHEY, SMNVEV (reference sequence). CDR3 size: 16 residues. With 3 bases removed from V and 2 bases from J, the gap between germline ends came to 14 bases. CDR3 protein: CASSFSLAGAYNEQFF. CDR3 nucleotide sequence: TGTGCCAGCAGTTTTTCCCTAGCAGGGGCCTACAATGAGCAGTTCTTC.

The chain uses TRBV19 and TRBJ2-7, with D possibly matching TRBD2 (5 bases). The germline V gene has CDR1 LNHDA and CDR2 SQIVND (reference sequence). The CDR3 extends over 12 amino acids. V was trimmed by 3 bases and J by 5 bases, leaving 8 bases between them. CDR3 bases: TGTGCCAGTAGTATCGGGAAGGACGAGCAGTACTTC. This encodes CASSIGKDEQYF.

The chain combines TRBV15 with TRBJ2-2; D gene uncertain. The CDR3 length is 15 residues. Germline V gene lookup returns CDR1 LNHNV and CDR2 YYDKDF (reference sequence). Trimming cost V 5 bases and J 8 bases, with 18 bases left between them. Here the CDR3 DNA reads TGTGCCACCAGCTCGGTATCGCAGATTCAAGGGGAGCTGTTTTTT. This encodes CATSSVSQIQGELFF.

V usage is TRBV9 and J usage is TRBJ2-7; D unresolved. Germline V gene lookup returns CDR1 SGDLS and CDR2 YYNGEE. The CDR3 runs 16 residues. V gave up 4 bases and J gave up 0 bases, with 17 bases separating them. DNA of the CDR3: TGTGCCAGCAGCCGTTCGTCGGTAGGGCTCTCCTACGAGCAGTACTTC. Its protein product is CASSRSSVGLSYEQYF.

The chain combines TRBV6-9 with TRBJ1-5; TRBD1 aligns across 7 bases. Germline loops: CDR1 MNHGY, CDR2 SVAAGI. The CDR3 covers 15 residues. V lost 3 bases to trimming and J lost 5 bases; unmatched junction nucleotides: 7. The CDR3 here is CASSYSGTDHQPQHF. DNA of the CDR3: TGTGCCAGCAGTTACTCGGGGACAGACCATCAGCCCCAGCATTTT.

V usage is TRBV29-1 and J usage is TRBJ1-1; 10 positions agree with TRBD1. This CDR3 contains 13 residues. V dropped 3 bases and J dropped 6; count of bases not matched to a gene: 4. Germline-derived CDR1 and CDR2 are SQVTM and ANQGSEA. The CDR3 reads CSVEGDRGAEAFF. CDR3 bases: TGCAGCGTTGAGGGGGACAGGGGAGCTGAAGCTTTCTTT.

The chain recombines TRBV7-9 with TRBJ2-2; TRBD1 or TRBD2 may be the D gene (5 bases each). Germline V gives CDR1 SEHNR, CDR2 FQNEAQ (reference sequence). The length of the CDR3 is 14 residues. V lost 3 bases to trimming and J lost 6 bases, with 11 bases between them. CDR3 sequence reads: CASSLAGRAGELFF. CDR3 bases: TGTGCCAGCAGCTTGGCAGGGCGGGCCGGGGAGCTGTTTTTT.

This clone was observed a single time. The rearrangement joins TRBV7-8 to TRBJ1-1; 9 bases line up with TRBD1. The CDR3 is made up of 16 amino acids. V was clipped by 5 bases and J by 4 bases; unmatched bases: 11. Looked up from germline, CDR1 is SGHVS and CDR2 is FQNEAQ. For the CDR3, the DNA is TGTGCCAGCAGCCTACATACCGGGACAGGGTCCACTGAAGCTTTCTTT. Translation gives CASSLHTGTGSTEAFF.